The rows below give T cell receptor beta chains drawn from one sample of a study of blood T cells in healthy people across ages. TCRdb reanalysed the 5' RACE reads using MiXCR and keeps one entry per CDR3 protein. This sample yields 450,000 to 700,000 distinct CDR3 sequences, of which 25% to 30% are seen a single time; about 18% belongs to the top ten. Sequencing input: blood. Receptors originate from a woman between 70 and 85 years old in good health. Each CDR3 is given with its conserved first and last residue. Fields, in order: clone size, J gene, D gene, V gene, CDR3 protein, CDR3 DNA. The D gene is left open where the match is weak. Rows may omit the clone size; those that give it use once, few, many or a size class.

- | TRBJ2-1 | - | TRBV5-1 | CASWAGASYEQFF | TGCGCATCTTGGGCGGGGGCGAGCTATGAGCAGTTCTTC
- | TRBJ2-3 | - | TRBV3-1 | CASSQGRRKYF | TGTGCCAGCAGCCAAGGACGTCGGAAGTATTTT
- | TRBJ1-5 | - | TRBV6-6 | CASSYDDRSNQPQHF | TGTGCCAGCAGTTACGACGACAGAAGCAATCAGCCCCAGCATTTT
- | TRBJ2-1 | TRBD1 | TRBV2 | CASSEWIGQVKFF | TGTGCCAGCAGTGAGTGGATTGGACAGGTTAAGTTCTTC
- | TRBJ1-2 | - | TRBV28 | CASSLPAGAARGYTF | TGTGCCAGCAGTTTACCGGCAGGGGCAGCCCGTGGCTACACCTTC
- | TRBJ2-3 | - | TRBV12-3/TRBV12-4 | CASSLGRTTTDTQYF | TGTGCCAGCAGTTTAGGTCGAACTACCACAGATACGCAGTATTTT
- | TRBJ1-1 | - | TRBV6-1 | CASTTGQGNTEAFF | TGTGCCAGCACTACCGGGCAGGGAAACACTGAAGCTTTCTTT
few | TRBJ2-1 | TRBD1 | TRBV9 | CASSTNTGDGEQFF | TGTGCCAGCAGCACCAACACAGGGGATGGTGAGCAGTTCTTC
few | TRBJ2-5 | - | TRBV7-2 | CASSLGASLETQYF | TGTGCCAGCAGCTTAGGCGCTAGTTTGGAGACCCAGTACTTC
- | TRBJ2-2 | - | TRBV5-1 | CASSWRQRNTGELFF | TGCGCCAGCAGCTGGAGACAGAGGAACACCGGGGAGCTGTTTTTT
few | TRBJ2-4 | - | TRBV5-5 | CASGRGGQKNIQYF | TGTGCCAGCGGAAGGGGAGGACAGAAAAACATTCAGTACTTC
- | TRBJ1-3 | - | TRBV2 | CASSVGGNTIYF | TGCGCCAGCAGTGTGGGGGGAAACACCATATATTTT
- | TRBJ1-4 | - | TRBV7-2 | CASSTRRGTNEKLFF | TGTGCCAGCAGCACCCGTCGGGGGACTAATGAAAAACTGTTTTTT
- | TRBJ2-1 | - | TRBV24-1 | CATSDRGPSSYNEQFF | TGTGCCACCAGTGATAGGGGTCCGAGCTCCTACAATGAGCAGTTCTTC
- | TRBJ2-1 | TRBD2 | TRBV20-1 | CSALTGFSGGQGVQFF | TGCAGTGCCCTAACGGGTTTTAGCGGGGGCCAAGGTGTGCAGTTCTTC
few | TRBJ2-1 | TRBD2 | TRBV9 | CASSVAPRGGADEQFF | TGTGCCAGCAGCGTAGCCCCGCGCGGGGGGGCCGATGAGCAGTTCTTC
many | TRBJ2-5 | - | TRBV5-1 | CASSLALPQETQYF | TGCGCCAGCAGCCTCGCTTTGCCCCAAGAGACCCAGTACTTC
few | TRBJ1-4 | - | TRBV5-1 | CASSSEGLSSEKLFF | TGCGCCAGCAGTAGTGAGGGTTTATCAAGTGAAAAACTGTTTTTT
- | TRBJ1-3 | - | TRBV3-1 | CASSQTAASGNTIYF | TGTGCCAGCAGCCAAACGGCAGCCTCTGGAAACACCATATATTTT
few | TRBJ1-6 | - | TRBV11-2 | CASSLWGAQNSPLHF | TGTGCCAGCAGCTTGTGGGGGGCCCAAAATTCACCCCTCCACTTT
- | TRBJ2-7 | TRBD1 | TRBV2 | CASSETRDSNYEQYF | TGTGCCAGCAGCGAGACCCGGGACAGCAACTACGAGCAGTACTTC
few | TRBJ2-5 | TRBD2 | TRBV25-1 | CASIRRGKETQYF | TGTGCCAGCATAAGGCGGGGGAAGGAGACCCAGTACTTC
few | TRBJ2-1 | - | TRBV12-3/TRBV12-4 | CASTTVLEVEQFF | TGTGCCAGCACCACCGTTCTAGAAGTGGAGCAGTTCTTC
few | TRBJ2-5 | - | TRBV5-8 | CASSLGSGAIQETQYF | TGTGCCAGCAGCTTGGGGTCAGGGGCGATCCAAGAGACCCAGTACTTC
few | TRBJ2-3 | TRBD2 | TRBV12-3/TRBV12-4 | CASSPSGGALSDTQYF | TGTGCCAGCAGCCCAAGCGGGGGGGCCCTGTCAGATACGCAGTATTTT
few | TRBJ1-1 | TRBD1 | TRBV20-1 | CSASPQGQAFF | TGCAGTGCTAGCCCACAGGGGCAAGCTTTCTTT
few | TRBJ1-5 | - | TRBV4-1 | CASSQDDPFNQPQHF | TGCGCCAGCAGCCAAGATGACCCTTTTAATCAGCCCCAGCATTTT
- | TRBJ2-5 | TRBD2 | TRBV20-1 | CSAKRALAGVETQYF | TGCAGTGCCAAGAGGGCCTTAGCGGGGGTAGAGACCCAGTACTTC
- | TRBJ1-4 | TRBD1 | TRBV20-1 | CSASRQGGEKLFF | TGCAGTGCTAGTCGACAGGGTGGTGAAAAACTGTTTTTT
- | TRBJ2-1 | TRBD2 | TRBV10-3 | CAIKGLAGDAFSHNEQFF | TGTGCCATCAAGGGACTAGCGGGGGACGCGTTCTCCCACAATGAGCAGTTCTTC
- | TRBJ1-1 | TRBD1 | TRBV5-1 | CASSPSRQGDLNTEAFF | TGCGCCAGCAGCCCGTCAAGACAGGGCGATTTGAACACTGAAGCTTTCTTT
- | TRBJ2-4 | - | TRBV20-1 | CSARDSSAAKNIQYF | TGCAGTGCTAGAGACTCGTCTGCCGCTAAAAACATTCAGTACTTC
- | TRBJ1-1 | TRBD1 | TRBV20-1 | CSAPSTGNVNTEAFF | TGCAGTGCGCCCTCGACAGGGAATGTGAACACTGAAGCTTTCTTT
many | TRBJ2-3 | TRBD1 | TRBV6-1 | CASSARTGGETDTQYF | TGTGCCAGCAGTGCTCGGACAGGGGGCGAAACAGATACGCAGTATTTT
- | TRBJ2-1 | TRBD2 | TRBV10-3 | CATSALTSGIGEQFF | TGTGCCACCAGTGCGCTGACTAGCGGGATCGGGGAGCAGTTCTTC
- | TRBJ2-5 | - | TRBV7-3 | CASSLNAGPLGTQYF | TGTGCCAGCAGCTTAAATGCGGGACCCCTGGGGACCCAGTACTTC
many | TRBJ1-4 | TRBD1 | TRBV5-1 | CASSSTRDRAEGMVKKLFF | TGCGCCAGCAGCTCGACCCGAGACAGGGCTGAGGGTATGGTTAAAAAACTGTTTTTT
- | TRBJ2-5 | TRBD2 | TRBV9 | CASSVGTSFETQYF | TGTGCCAGCAGCGTTGGGACTAGCTTTGAGACCCAGTACTTC
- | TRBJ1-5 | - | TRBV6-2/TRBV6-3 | CARTRNQPQHF | TGTGCCAGGACCAGGAATCAGCCCCAGCATTTT
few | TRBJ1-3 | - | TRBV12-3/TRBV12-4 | CASSLNLGNTIYF | TGTGCCAGCAGTTTAAATCTTGGGAACACCATATATTTT
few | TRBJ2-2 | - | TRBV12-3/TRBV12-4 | CASSFWGRQTGELFF | TGTGCCAGCAGTTTTTGGGGGCGCCAGACCGGGGAGCTGTTTTTT
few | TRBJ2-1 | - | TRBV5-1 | CASSLQADTYNEQFF | TGCGCCAGCAGCTTGCAGGCTGATACCTACAATGAGCAGTTCTTC
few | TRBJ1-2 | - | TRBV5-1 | CASSADAPLGYTF | TGCGCCAGCAGCGCGGACGCGCCCCTTGGCTACACCTTC
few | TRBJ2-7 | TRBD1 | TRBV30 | CAWSRTGGIDEQYF | TGTGCCTGGAGCCGGACAGGGGGTATCGACGAGCAGTACTTC